What follows is one T cell receptor (beta chain) and its context. Its antigen is not known. Documented time point: before preoperative PTX-NDP chemotherapy. This entry is derived from a study of esophageal squamous cell carcinoma under preoperative chemotherapy. MiXCR, run by TCRdb on the PCR reads, gives a single entry per CDR3 protein. Found here are roughly 30,000 distinct CDR3 sequences, roughly 50% of them singletons; the top ten hold roughly 12%. Study conclusions and caveats: Chemotherapy was followed by significantly higher TCR diversity in peripheral T cells only, not tumor-infiltrating lymphocytes.

The trim removed 10 bases at V and 2 bases at J, leaving 12 bases unmatched. Per germline, CDR1 ENHRY and CDR2 SYGVKD. The CDR3 extends over 16 amino acids. The V gene is TRBV10-3, the J gene TRBJ2-3; TRBD2 aligns across 10 bases. This sample was obtained from a patient given preoperative chemotherapy. The receptor comes from a human donor with esophageal squamous cell carcinoma. The donor label of this sample is uncertain. This CDR3 reads CATRKIAGGITDTQYF. CDR3 in DNA: TGTGCCACCCGCAAAATAGCGGGGGGCATCACAGATACGCAGTATTTT.